A selection of T cell receptor beta chains follows, all from one sample in a study of CD8 T cells in Susac syndrome. TCRdb fed the immunoSEQ multiplex PCR reads into MiXCR, producing one record per CDR3 protein. This table has hundreds of thousands of distinct CDR3 sequences, around nine tenths appearing once. The source material was CD8+ T cells from PBMCs. Receptors were obtained from a human donor with multiple sclerosis. The CDR3 runs from the conserved cysteine through the conserved F or W. D genes are given only for firm matches. Not every row has a clone size; where given, it reads once, few, many or a size class.

clone_size: -; v_call: TRBV4-2; j_call: TRBJ2-7; d_call: TRBD2; cdr3_aa: CASSHVPGLALSPNEQYF; cdr3_nt: TGTGCCAGCAGCCACGTCCCGGGACTAGCTCTCTCTCCGAACGAGCAGTACTTC
clone_size: -; v_call: TRBV2; j_call: TRBJ2-5; d_call: TRBD2; cdr3_aa: CASSGGLAGSQTQYF; cdr3_nt: TGTGCCAGCAGCGGAGGACTAGCGGGAAGTCAGACCCAGTACTTC
clone_size: -; v_call: TRBV20-1; j_call: TRBJ1-2; d_call: -; cdr3_aa: CSARSPAPNYGYTF; cdr3_nt: TGCAGTGCTAGAAGTCCAGCACCTAACTATGGCTACACCTTC
clone_size: once; v_call: TRBV20-1; j_call: TRBJ2-7; d_call: TRBD2; cdr3_aa: CSAREVAGGPYEQYF; cdr3_nt: TGCAGTGCTAGAGAAGTAGCGGGGGGGCCTTACGAGCAGTACTTC
clone_size: -; v_call: TRBV2; j_call: TRBJ1-1; d_call: -; cdr3_aa: CASSRMAEAFF; cdr3_nt: TGTGCCAGCAGTCGAATGGCTGAAGCTTTCTTT
clone_size: -; v_call: TRBV4-1; j_call: TRBJ2-3; d_call: -; cdr3_aa: CASSIKGPSAADTQYF; cdr3_nt: TGCGCCAGCAGCATTAAAGGGCCTAGCGCGGCAGATACGCAGTATTTT
clone_size: -; v_call: TRBV30; j_call: TRBJ2-7; d_call: -; cdr3_aa: CAWSVLETGPYEQYF; cdr3_nt: TGTGCCTGGAGTGTACTGGAGACAGGACCCTACGAGCAGTACTTC
clone_size: -; v_call: TRBV6-2/TRBV6-3; j_call: TRBJ2-2; d_call: -; cdr3_aa: CASNIPRTGELFF; cdr3_nt: TGTGCCAGCAACATTCCGCGAACCGGGGAGCTGTTTTTT
clone_size: few; v_call: TRBV6-2/TRBV6-3; j_call: TRBJ2-2; d_call: -; cdr3_aa: CASSETGELFF; cdr3_nt: TGTGCCAGCAGTGAGACCGGGGAGCTGTTTTTT
clone_size: -; v_call: TRBV7-8; j_call: TRBJ2-7; d_call: TRBD1; cdr3_aa: CASTSRLGQGHYEQYF; cdr3_nt: TGTGCCAGCACCTCACGGTTGGGACAGGGCCACTACGAGCAGTACTTC
clone_size: once; v_call: TRBV7-9; j_call: TRBJ2-2; d_call: -; cdr3_aa: CASTRVGELFF; cdr3_nt: TGTGCCAGCACCCGTGTCGGGGAGCTGTTTTTT
clone_size: -; v_call: TRBV27; j_call: TRBJ2-7; d_call: -; cdr3_aa: CASSFEGKGDYEQYF; cdr3_nt: TGTGCCAGCAGTTTTGAAGGGAAGGGGGACTACGAGCAGTACTTC
clone_size: -; v_call: TRBV30; j_call: TRBJ2-4; d_call: TRBD1; cdr3_aa: CASEQGGEFNIQYF; cdr3_nt: TGTGCCAGCGAACAGGGGGGTGAATTCAACATTCAGTACTTC
clone_size: -; v_call: TRBV4-1; j_call: TRBJ1-5; d_call: -; cdr3_aa: CASSQVMRDRSNQPQHF; cdr3_nt: TGCGCCAGCAGCCAAGTGATGCGCGACCGTAGCAATCAGCCCCAGCATTTT
clone_size: -; v_call: TRBV19; j_call: TRBJ1-1; d_call: -; cdr3_aa: CASSLGGPEAFF; cdr3_nt: TGTGCCAGTAGTCTAGGGGGACCTGAAGCTTTCTTT
clone_size: -; v_call: TRBV5-6; j_call: TRBJ2-2; d_call: TRBD2; cdr3_aa: CASSLALAGVTGELFF; cdr3_nt: TGTGCCAGCAGCTTGGCACTAGCGGGGGTCACCGGGGAGCTGTTTTTT
clone_size: once; v_call: TRBV4-3; j_call: TRBJ1-2; d_call: -; cdr3_aa: CASSQVKGQTVDGYTF; cdr3_nt: TGCGCCAGCAGCCAAGTCAAGGGGCAGACGGTCGATGGCTACACCTTC
clone_size: -; v_call: TRBV5-1; j_call: TRBJ1-2; d_call: TRBD1; cdr3_aa: CASSLDSQGGSANYGYTF; cdr3_nt: TGCGCCAGCAGCTTGGATTCCCAGGGGGGATCAGCTAACTATGGCTACACCTTC
clone_size: -; v_call: TRBV14; j_call: TRBJ2-2; d_call: -; cdr3_aa: CASSEVGTGELFF; cdr3_nt: TGTGCCAGCAGCGAAGTAGGGACCGGGGAGCTGTTTTTT
clone_size: -; v_call: TRBV20-1; j_call: TRBJ2-7; d_call: TRBD2; cdr3_aa: CSARVSGRAGYEQYF; cdr3_nt: TGCAGTGCTCGAGTTAGCGGGAGGGCCGGTTACGAGCAGTACTTC
clone_size: -; v_call: TRBV28; j_call: TRBJ2-4; d_call: -; cdr3_aa: CASSLPSEGTKNIQYF; cdr3_nt: TGTGCCAGCAGTCTGCCATCGGAGGGGACCAAAAACATTCAGTACTTC
clone_size: once; v_call: TRBV19; j_call: TRBJ1-1; d_call: -; cdr3_aa: CASSIPTATMNTEAFF; cdr3_nt: TGTGCCAGTAGTATCCCGACGGCTACGATGAACACTGAAGCTTTCTTT
clone_size: -; v_call: TRBV27; j_call: TRBJ2-7; d_call: -; cdr3_aa: CATGVGYPAYEQYF; cdr3_nt: TGTGCCACCGGGGTCGGGTACCCCGCCTACGAGCAGTACTTC
clone_size: -; v_call: TRBV5-1; j_call: TRBJ2-1; d_call: -; cdr3_aa: CASDPEPGVYNEQFF; cdr3_nt: TGCGCCAGCGACCCGGAGCCGGGGGTATACAATGAGCAGTTCTTC
clone_size: once; v_call: TRBV7-6; j_call: TRBJ1-5; d_call: -; cdr3_aa: CASSQNSNQPQHF; cdr3_nt: TGTGCCAGCAGCCAGAATAGCAATCAGCCCCAGCATTTT
clone_size: -; v_call: TRBV5-4; j_call: TRBJ2-2; d_call: TRBD2; cdr3_aa: CASSRGGLAGDVGSGELFF; cdr3_nt: TGTGCCAGCAGCCGCGGCGGACTAGCGGGGGATGTTGGATCCGGGGAGCTGTTTTTT
clone_size: -; v_call: TRBV20-1; j_call: TRBJ1-2; d_call: TRBD1; cdr3_aa: CSARPGTGYGYTF; cdr3_nt: TGCAGTGCTCGACCCGGGACAGGGTATGGCTACACCTTC
clone_size: -; v_call: TRBV4-2; j_call: TRBJ2-7; d_call: -; cdr3_aa: CASSQEGAGSYEQYF; cdr3_nt: TGTGCCAGCAGCCAAGAGGGGGCGGGGTCCTACGAGCAGTACTTC
clone_size: -; v_call: TRBV19; j_call: TRBJ2-5; d_call: -; cdr3_aa: CASSMDVERGEETQYF; cdr3_nt: TGTGCCAGTAGTATGGACGTGGAGAGAGGAGAGGAGACCCAGTACTTC
clone_size: -; v_call: TRBV20-1; j_call: TRBJ1-5; d_call: -; cdr3_aa: CSARDSIPQPQHF; cdr3_nt: TGCAGTGCTAGAGATTCGATCCCCCAGCCCCAGCATTTT
clone_size: once; v_call: TRBV29-1; j_call: TRBJ2-1; d_call: TRBD1; cdr3_aa: CSVEDLADRGANEQFF; cdr3_nt: TGCAGCGTTGAAGATCTAGCGGACAGGGGTGCGAATGAGCAGTTCTTC
clone_size: -; v_call: TRBV29-1; j_call: TRBJ1-2; d_call: -; cdr3_aa: CSALRERAYGYTF; cdr3_nt: TGCAGCGCACTCAGGGAGAGGGCCTATGGCTACACCTTC
clone_size: -; v_call: TRBV20-1; j_call: TRBJ2-7; d_call: TRBD1; cdr3_aa: CSARSPTAQGLYEQYF; cdr3_nt: TGCAGTGCTAGAAGTCCCACCGCACAGGGGCTCTACGAGCAGTACTTC
clone_size: -; v_call: TRBV2; j_call: TRBJ2-5; d_call: -; cdr3_aa: CASSPLGSWGGETQYF; cdr3_nt: TGTGCCAGCAGCCCCCTTGGCTCCTGGGGTGGGGAGACCCAGTACTTC
clone_size: -; v_call: TRBV5-4; j_call: TRBJ2-3; d_call: -; cdr3_aa: CASEGLTDTQYF; cdr3_nt: TGTGCCAGCGAAGGCCTCACAGATACGCAGTATTTT
clone_size: -; v_call: TRBV6-2/TRBV6-3; j_call: TRBJ2-5; d_call: TRBD1; cdr3_aa: CASRPPGTGEYQETQYF; cdr3_nt: TGTGCCAGCAGGCCCCCCGGGACAGGGGAGTACCAAGAGACCCAGTACTTC
clone_size: -; v_call: TRBV20-1; j_call: TRBJ2-1; d_call: -; cdr3_aa: CSARYTGVQFF; cdr3_nt: TGCAGTGCTAGATACACCGGTGTGCAGTTCTTC
clone_size: -; v_call: TRBV6-2/TRBV6-3; j_call: TRBJ2-7; d_call: -; cdr3_aa: CASSLNVFSYEQYF; cdr3_nt: TGTGCCAGCAGCCTTAACGTTTTCTCCTACGAGCAGTACTTC
clone_size: -; v_call: TRBV29-1; j_call: TRBJ2-7; d_call: TRBD2; cdr3_aa: CSVVGVGLAGDEQYF; cdr3_nt: TGCAGCGTTGTGGGGGTTGGACTAGCGGGAGACGAGCAGTACTTC
clone_size: few; v_call: TRBV12-3/TRBV12-4; j_call: TRBJ2-7; d_call: TRBD1; cdr3_aa: CASRSAPGQGAYEQYF; cdr3_nt: TGTGCCAGCAGATCGGCTCCGGGACAGGGGGCATACGAGCAGTACTTC
clone_size: -; v_call: TRBV12-3/TRBV12-4; j_call: TRBJ1-2; d_call: -; cdr3_aa: CASSPTLSGSGYTF; cdr3_nt: TGTGCCAGCAGCCCAACCTTATCGGGTAGCGGCTACACCTTC
clone_size: -; v_call: TRBV14; j_call: TRBJ2-4; d_call: -; cdr3_aa: CASSLSSGFRNIQYF; cdr3_nt: TGTGCCAGCAGCCTTTCTTCCGGGTTTCGAAACATTCAGTACTTC
clone_size: -; v_call: TRBV9; j_call: TRBJ2-2; d_call: -; cdr3_aa: CASSPRGALNTGELFF; cdr3_nt: TGTGCCAGCAGCCCACGGGGCGCACTGAACACCGGGGAGCTGTTTTTT